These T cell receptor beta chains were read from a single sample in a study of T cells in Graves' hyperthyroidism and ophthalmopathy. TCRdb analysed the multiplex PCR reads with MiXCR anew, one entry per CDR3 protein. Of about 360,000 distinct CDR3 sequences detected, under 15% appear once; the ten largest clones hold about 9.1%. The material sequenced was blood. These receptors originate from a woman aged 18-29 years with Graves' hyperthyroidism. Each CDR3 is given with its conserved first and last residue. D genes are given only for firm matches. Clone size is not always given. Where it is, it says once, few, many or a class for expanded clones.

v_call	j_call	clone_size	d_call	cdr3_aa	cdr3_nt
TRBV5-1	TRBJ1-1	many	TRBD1	CASSLTGVTEAFF	TGCGCCAGCAGCCTGACAGGGGTGACTGAAGCTTTCTTT
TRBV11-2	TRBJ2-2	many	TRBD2	CASSLESLAGNTGELFF	TGTGCCAGCAGCTTAGAAAGTCTAGCGGGGAACACCGGGGAGCTGTTTTTT
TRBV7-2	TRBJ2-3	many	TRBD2	CASSTELAGAGDTQYF	TGTGCCAGCAGCACAGAACTAGCGGGGGCCGGGGATACGCAGTATTTT
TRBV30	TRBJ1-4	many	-	CACRIAGGGEKLFF	TGTGCCTGCCGAATTGCGGGGGGAGGGGAAAAACTGTTTTTT
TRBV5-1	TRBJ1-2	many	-	CASSLGPGEYSYGYTF	TGCGCCAGCAGCTTGGGACCAGGGGAATATAGCTATGGCTACACCTTC
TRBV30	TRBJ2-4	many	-	CADGGRAKNIQYF	TGTGCCGATGGGGGGAGGGCCAAAAACATTCAGTACTTC
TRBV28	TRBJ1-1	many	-	CASSRDGGTEAFF	TGTGCCAGCAGCCGCGATGGGGGCACTGAAGCTTTCTTT
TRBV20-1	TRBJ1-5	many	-	CSAEDSNQPQHF	TGCAGTGCTGAGGATAGCAATCAGCCCCAGCATTTT
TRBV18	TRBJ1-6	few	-	CASSPTQRNSPLHF	TGTGCCAGCTCACCAACACAGAGAAATTCACCCCTCCACTTT
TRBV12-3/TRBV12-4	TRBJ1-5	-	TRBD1	CASSAGQKNQPQHF	TGTGCCAGCAGTGCGGGACAGAAAAATCAGCCCCAGCATTTT
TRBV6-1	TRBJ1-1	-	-	CASSDYRRGNTEAFF	TGTGCCAGCAGTGACTACCGTCGGGGGAACACTGAAGCTTTCTTT
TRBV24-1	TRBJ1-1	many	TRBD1	CATSDSQGVGTEAFF	TGTGCCACCAGTGATTCACAGGGGGTGGGCACTGAAGCTTTCTTT
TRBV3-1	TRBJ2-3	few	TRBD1	CASSQEENRGFTDTQYF	TGTGCCAGCAGCCAAGAAGAAAACAGGGGGTTCACAGATACGCAGTATTTT
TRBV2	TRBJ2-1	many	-	CASSPRESPYNEQFF	TGTGCCAGCAGCCCCCGGGAGTCCCCCTACAATGAGCAGTTCTTC
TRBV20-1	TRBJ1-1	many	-	CRTEVNTEAFF	TGCAGGACCGAGGTTAACACTGAAGCTTTCTTT
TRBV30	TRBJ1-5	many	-	CAWSPRDNQPQHF	TGTGCCTGGAGTCCCCGGGACAATCAGCCCCAGCATTTT
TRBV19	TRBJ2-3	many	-	CASSTVQVLTDTQYF	TGTGCCAGTAGTACGGTACAGGTTCTCACAGATACGCAGTATTTT
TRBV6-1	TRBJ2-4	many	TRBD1	CASSPDRGAGDIQYF	TGTGCCAGCAGTCCCGACAGGGGCGCTGGGGACATTCAGTACTTC
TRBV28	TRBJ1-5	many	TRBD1	CASSGGDRHNQPQHF	TGTGCCAGCAGTGGGGGGGACAGGCACAATCAGCCCCAGCATTTT
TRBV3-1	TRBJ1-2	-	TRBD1	CASSPRSYWDRVFMGNYGYTF	TGTGCCAGCAGCCCCCGCTCCTACTGGGACAGGGTATTCATGGGTAACTATGGCTACACCTTC
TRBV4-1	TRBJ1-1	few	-	CAGSQNTGTEAFF	TGCGCCGGCAGCCAAAACACTGGCACTGAAGCTTTCTTT
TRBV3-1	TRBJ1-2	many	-	CASSHVDSNYGYTF	TGTGCCAGCAGCCATGTTGACAGTAACTATGGCTACACCTTC
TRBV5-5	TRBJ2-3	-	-	CASSHSSQGRSDTQYF	TGTGCCAGCAGCCACTCATCTCAGGGGAGGTCAGATACGCAGTATTTT
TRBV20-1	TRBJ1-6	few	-	CSAREEGTSLSPLHF	TGCAGTGCTAGAGAGGAGGGGACAAGCCTTTCACCCCTCCACTTT
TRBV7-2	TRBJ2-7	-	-	CASSLDRLTYEQYF	TGTGCCAGCAGCTTGGACAGACTAACCTACGAGCAGTACTTC
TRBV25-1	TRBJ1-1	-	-	CASSDTGISRTEAFF	TGTGCCAGCAGTGATACAGGGATCTCAAGAACTGAAGCTTTCTTT
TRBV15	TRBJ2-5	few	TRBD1	CATSRVGQAGETQYF	TGTGCCACCAGCAGAGTGGGACAGGCGGGAGAGACCCAGTACTTC
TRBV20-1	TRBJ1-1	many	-	CSAREYFDAFF	TGCAGTGCTAGAGAGTACTTTGACGCTTTCTTT